This record looks at one T cell receptor (beta chain) sequence and its context. Its antigen is not known. Looked up from germline, CDR1 is SGHDN and CDR2 is FVKESK. Between the trimmed V and J ends, which lost 2 bases and 0 bases, there was a span of 4 bases. There are 13 residues in the CDR3. These data come from a study of CD8+ T cells in alopecia areata. Study details: Tofacitinib administration persisted for 6 to 18 months, succeeded by 6 months off drug. Study-wide points: Sequenced scalp T cells also include alphabeta T cells resident in normal skin.

Punch biopsies of lesional scalp, plus peripheral blood, were taken from alopecia areata patients. Isolated RNA was reverse transcribed into cDNA used as the sequencing template. Repertoires were generated with immunoSEQ multiplex PCR, while TCRdb's copy carries only in-frame clones and drops some. The data show 130,000 to 150,000 clones, about 90% seen once. This chain connects TRBV14 to TRBJ1-1; no clear D gene. The receptor comes from a human donor with alopecia areata. The sequencing used CD8+ T cells sorted from blood, collected at week 0. The CDR3 DNA reads as TGTGCCAGCAGCCAAATCATGAACACTGAAGCTTTCTTT. This gives the protein CASSQIMNTEAFF.